This TCR beta chain was obtained from a study of blood T cells in healthy people across ages (dated by TCRdb to the mid-2010s). Background for the entire study: In model experiments, template switching captured roughly one uniquely barcoded TCR beta cDNA molecule for every two T cells. Age-related changes in TCR beta repertoire diversity were measured in the study by deep sequencing normalized with unique cDNA molecular identifiers. The donors were split into four age groups: young (average around 15 years), middle-aged (roughly 39), aged (62) and long-lived (over 75). Donors of different ages were randomly distributed across sequencing lanes to avoid experimental bias. For two donors (one aged 18 to 30 and one aged 80 or older), the study analyzed two additional independent replicas of 1 million unique cDNA reads from the same blood draw. Study-wide conclusions, independent of this receptor: Observed TCR beta diversity per million T cells fell roughly linearly with age, and a significant reduction was already apparent by age around 39. Observed TCR beta diversity correlated strongly with the percentage of naive T cells measured by flow cytometry. Because profiling used bulk unsorted PBMCs, naive and antigen-experienced compartments could not be compared conclusively. The long-lived group showed more naive CD4+ T cells, fewer expanded clones and increased TCR diversity than the aged group, suggesting age selection. Donor CMV infection status was unknown, potentially confounding age-related changes in expanded clonotypes. Estimates of total diversity from one million sequenced T cells were regarded as lower bounds and underestimates.

Libraries were constructed by 5' RACE. TCRdb names Illumina HiSeq 2500 as the instrument used. A second roughly 7 to 12 cycle PCR used a sample-barcoded 5' primer and a J-beta primer mix. A template-switch 5' adaptor carrying 12 random nucleotides introduced a unique molecular identifier onto each TCR beta cDNA molecule. Each sample yielded at least 2.5 million CDR3-containing paired-end reads. First-strand cDNA synthesis was performed from all RNA using the Mint cDNA synthesis kit, with priming by a TRBC-specific oligonucleotide. All cDNA was treated with uracil-DNA glycosylase and then went through a first 18-cycle PCR with the universal primers M1SS and BC2_uni_R. Per the original workflow: For normalization, 1 million high-quality reads were randomly selected from each sample, with every read carrying a distinct molecular identifier. Instead of being binned into consensus sequences, reads with shared molecular identifiers were discarded. CDR3 identification, clonotype clustering and error correction used MiTCR with a Q25 quality threshold and the strictest error-elimination algorithm. A nonparametric unseen species model with Euler transformation was used to estimate lower-bound total TCR beta diversity. TCRdb ran its own pipeline on the public reads, namely fastp trimming at Q25 and MiXCR clone calling, and kept in-frame beta chains. Entries that share a CDR3 protein sequence are merged under the most common genes and DNA. These V and J calls are TCRdb output, not the study's own analysis. This sample holds around 800,000 distinct CDR3 sequences; under 80% were observed only once. The top ten clonotypes cover approximately 30% of the sample.

Donors were 30 to 45 systemically healthy Caucasian individuals from Russia aged roughly 6 to 90 years. Ten milliliters of peripheral blood were drawn from each donor into EDTA-treated Vacutainer tubes. Ficoll-Paque density-gradient centrifugation was used to isolate PBMCs, with at least 6.5 million per sample. Total RNA was extracted from PBMCs with Trizol reagent, with at least 6 micrograms obtained per sample. The percentages of naive CD45RAhigh/CD27high T cells were determined by flow cytometry on a PBMC aliquot from every donor. CDR1 and CDR2 are drawn from the germline V gene (reference sequence): DFQATT, SNEGSKA. From its cysteine to its phenylalanine, the CDR3 spans 12 amino acids. CDR3 DNA is the only sequence kept; it has 36 bases, read in frame from the first base. Comment on this clonotype: The antigen it binds to is not known. Base qualities are not provided; no much larger clone lies one nucleotide away.

The sequence came from a man aged 25 to 40 in good health. The sequencing input was blood. This chain joins TRBV20-1 to TRBJ2-7; TRBD2 could be the D gene, as 6 bases match. The tail of the sequence fits TRBJ2-5 better, so the J call may be wrong. DNA sequence: TGCAGTGCTAGTCTAGCGTCAGAGACCCAGTACTTC. Translated, it gives CSASLASETQYF.